These 22 T cell receptor beta chains originate from one sample sequenced in a study of cytomegalovirus exposure and HLA in healthy donors. In the PCR, 60 Vbeta and 13 Jbeta primers were used. The protocol was immunoSEQ multiplex PCR, while the TCRdb copy is restricted to in-frame clones and leaves out a portion. In the table there are about 130,000 clones, 80% of which are singletons. The specimen was PBMCs. The receptors stem from a woman aged 40 to 49 in good health and CMV-seronegative.

This clone was seen once. This chain links TRBV5-4 with TRBJ1-2; D gene uncertain. Germline lookup yields CDR1 SGHNT and CDR2 YYREEE (reference sequence). The CDR3 consists of 15 residues. The germline V and J ends were trimmed by 4 bases and 6 bases, with 19 bases remaining between them. CDR3 sequence: CASSRPEEATDGYTF. The DNA of the CDR3 is TGTGCCAGCAGCCGCCCGGAGGAGGCTACAGATGGCTACACCTTC.

This rearrangement joins TRBV28 to TRBJ1-1; maybe TRBD1 (5 bases). The germline V and J ends were trimmed by 5 bases and 3 bases, with 13 bases remaining between them. Germline V CDR1 and CDR2: MDHEN, SYDVKM. The CDR3 totals 14 residues. This CDR3 reads CASSQPGNHTEAFF. Written as DNA, the CDR3 is TGTGCCAGCAGTCAACCAGGGAATCACACTGAAGCTTTCTTT.

The chain recombines TRBV2 with TRBJ1-2; no clear D gene. From germline, CDR1 is SNHLY and CDR2 FYNNEI. This CDR3 has 12 residues. The V and J ends lost 6 bases and 8 bases respectively, with 13 bases between them. The CDR3 DNA reads TGTGCCAGCAGCGGAGGAGTGGAAGGCTACACCTTC. This encodes CASSGGVEGYTF.

This chain connects TRBV28 to TRBJ2-7; weak D call: TRBD2 (5 bases). V lost 3 bases and J lost 6, with 12 bases in between. Per the germline V gene, CDR1 is MDHEN and CDR2 is SYDVKM. CDR3 size: 13 residues. In DNA, the CDR3 is TGTGCCAGCAGTTTGGACTCGAGGGTCGAGCAGTACTTC. Residues: CASSLDSRVEQYF.

This clone was found a few times. J is TRBJ1-5 and V is TRBV18; D might be TRBD1 (5 bases). The V gene's germline CDR1 is KGHSH and CDR2 LQKENI. V dropped 2 bases and J dropped 3 bases, with 8 bases sitting between them. The CDR3 is 14 amino acids. The CDR3, as DNA: TGTGCCAGCTCACCAACGGGGGTCAATCAGCCCCAGCATTTT. Translation gives CASSPTGVNQPQHF.

In nucleotides, the CDR3 is TGTGCCAGCAGCATACCCTCCGGAGATACGCAGTATTTT. Its protein is CASSIPSGDTQYF. The chain recombines TRBV7-9 with TRBJ2-3; D remains ambiguous. The germline gives CDR1 SEHNR, CDR2 FQNEAQ (reference sequence). The CDR3 runs to 13 residues. Between the trimmed V and J ends, which lost 5 bases and 5 bases, there was a span of 11 bases.

This clone showed up just a few times. This sequence joins TRBV6-6 and TRBJ2-2, with D hard to call. The CDR3 contains 15 residues. Deletions cut 8 bases from V and 4 bases from J, with 17 bases between. Germline V gene sequence: CDR1 MNHNY, CDR2 SVGAGI (reference sequence). DNA for the CDR3: TGTGCCAGCGCAGTTAGCCAAATAGCCACCGGGGAGCTGTTTTTT. The encoded protein is CASAVSQIATGELFF.

This clone was counted a few times. The same CDR3 also results from other DNA sequences found in this sample. The chain links TRBV4-3 to TRBJ1-2; 9 nucleotides align to TRBD1. Germline CDR1 LGHNA, CDR2 YSLEER. The CDR3 consists of 16 residues. V lost 3 bases, J lost 1 base, and 6 bases stayed unmatched. The CDR3: CASSQAGTGYNYGYTF. CDR3 in DNA: TGCGCCAGCAGCCAGGCTGGGACAGGGTATAACTATGGCTACACCTTC.

This clone was counted a few times. This rearrangement joins TRBV5-1 to TRBJ1-1; 7 bases are a match to TRBD1. CDR1 and CDR2 from the germline V gene are SGHRS and YFSETQ. The CDR3 extends over 15 amino acids. V lost 4 bases and J lost 4; bases outside the gene matches: 10. CDR3 nucleotides: TGCGCCAGCAGCCCGGGACAGAGTAAGGGCACTGAAGCTTTCTTT. Translation: CASSPGQSKGTEAFF.

The CDR3: CASSVVGSGTDTQYF. DNA for the CDR3: TGTGCCAGCAGCGTAGTGGGGTCGGGGACAGATACGCAGTATTTT. The chain uses TRBV7-2 and TRBJ2-3; possible D gene TRBD2, 5 bases. Germline CDR1 SGHTA, CDR2 FQGNSA. This CDR3 is built from 15 residues. V lost 5 bases, J lost 3 bases, and 15 bases lay in between.

This chain's CDR3 is CASSPTGIGEAFF. The CDR3 bases are TGTGCCAGCAGCCCGACAGGGATCGGTGAAGCTTTCTTT. The chain links TRBV5-6 to TRBJ1-1, with TRBD1 matching 7 bases. V was pared by 4 bases and J by 7 bases, with 7 bases of the junction left unmatched. The CDR3 runs 13 residues. From germline, CDR1 is SGHDT and CDR2 YYEEEE.

V usage is TRBV7-2 and J usage is TRBJ2-7; D gene uncertain. The CDR3 is 15 residues long. V dropped 4 bases and J dropped 6 bases, with 19 bases sitting between them. The germline CDR1 and CDR2 sequences are SGHTA and FQGNSA. The CDR3 loop is CASSSPTRSPAEQYF. The CDR3 DNA reads TGTGCCAGCAGCTCTCCCACGAGGTCACCCGCCGAGCAGTACTTC.

V is TRBV2 and J is TRBJ1-5; D call uncertain. The germline V and J ends were trimmed by 7 bases and 1 base, with 11 bases remaining between them. The CDR3 has 14 amino acids. The germline gives CDR1 SNHLY, CDR2 FYNNEI. The CDR3 loop reads CASTLGRSNQPQHF. CDR3 sequence (DNA): TGTGCCAGCACCCTGGGCAGGAGCAATCAGCCCCAGCATTTT. Filled out from reference TRBV2 and TRBJ1-5, the complete variable domain reads EPEVTQTPSHQVTQMGQEVILRCVPISNHLYFYWYRQILGQKVEFLVSFYNNEISEKSEIFDDQFSVERPDGSNFTLKIRSTKLEDSAMYFCASTLGRSNQPQHFGDGTRLSIL.

The chain carries TRBV4-1 and TRBJ1-2, with 7 bases lining up with TRBD1. The V segment lost 4 bases and the J segment 3 bases; nucleotides outside the gene matches: 11. Germline assignment: CDR1 MGHRA and CDR2 YSYEKL. This CDR3 contains 16 residues. The CDR3 sequence: CASSPHPDRVDYGYTF. CDR3 DNA: TGCGCCAGCAGCCCCCACCCAGACAGGGTAGACTATGGCTACACCTTC.

V is TRBV28 and J is TRBJ1-1, with a tentative D call TRBD1 (6 bases). The germline gives CDR1 MDHEN, CDR2 SYDVKM. CDR3 size: 14 residues. V lost 3 bases and J 8 bases, leaving 16 bases between the germline ends. The CDR3 DNA is TGTGCCAGCAGTTTGATGGGGGGGGCTTTAGAAGCTTTCTTT. Translation: CASSLMGGALEAFF.

The chain employs TRBV19 and TRBJ1-3; D is unresolved. The CDR3 contains 14 residues. The V gene's germline CDR1 is LNHDA and CDR2 SQIVND (reference sequence). V was cut by 3 bases and J by 0 bases, with 6 bases left in between. In DNA, the CDR3 is TGTGCCAGTAGTATGGCAGTCTCTGGAAACACCATATATTTT. Its protein is CASSMAVSGNTIYF.

The chain is built from TRBV29-1 and TRBJ1-1; 11 nucleotides align to TRBD1. The CDR3 totals 12 residues. Germline CDR1 and CDR2: SQVTM and ANQGSEA. Trimming at V came to 7 bases and at J to 5 bases, leaving 3 bases not matched to a gene. CDR3 sequence: CSGGTGGTEAFF. DNA of the CDR3: TGCAGCGGCGGGACAGGGGGAACTGAAGCTTTCTTT. Variable domain in full (rest from reference TRBV29-1 and TRBJ1-1): SAVISQKPSRDICQRGTSLTIQCQVDSQVTMMFWYRQQPGQSLTLIATANQGSEATYESGFVIDKFPISRPNLTFSTLTVSNMSPEDSSIYLCSGGTGGTEAFFGQGTRLTVV.

The rearrangement joins TRBV7-9 to TRBJ2-7; D not resolved. Per germline, CDR1 SEHNR and CDR2 FQNEAQ (reference sequence). This CDR3 spans 16 amino acids. Trimming took off 4 bases at V and 5 bases at J, with 21 bases between the two ends. The CDR3 sequence: CASSSSYRAGLDEQYF. The CDR3 DNA is TGTGCCAGCAGCTCCTCTTACCGCGCAGGCCTCGACGAGCAGTACTTC.

V is TRBV14 and J is TRBJ2-1; D might be TRBD1 (5 bases). From germline, CDR1 is SGHDN and CDR2 FVKESK. The CDR3 is 15 residues long. The germline V and J ends were trimmed by 4 bases and 5 bases, with 15 bases remaining between them. This CDR3 reads CASSLTVQANNEQFF. The CDR3 region has the DNA TGTGCCAGCAGCCTCACAGTACAGGCCAACAATGAGCAGTTCTTC.

This clone was seen more than once but under ten times. Germline and junction disagree at one end, which may indicate a read error. V gene TRBV7-9 combines with J gene TRBJ2-3, with 11 bases lining up with TRBD2. This CDR3 has 16 residues. The germline CDR1 and CDR2 sequences are SEHNR and FQNEAQ (reference sequence). This chain's CDR3 is CSSSLLAGGRTDTQYF. The DNA of the CDR3 is TGTTCCAGCAGCTTGTTAGCGGGGGGGCGCACAGATACGCAGTATTTT.

The gene calls are TRBV6-1 and TRBJ2-1; 8 positions agree with TRBD1. This CDR3 is 17 amino acids long. With V trimmed by 4 bases and J by 1 base, 9 bases remained unmatched. CDR1 is MNHNS, CDR2 SASEGT, per germline. The CDR3 sequence is CASSGIQGVPSYNEQFF. CDR3 DNA: TGTGCCAGCAGTGGAATACAGGGGGTGCCTTCCTACAATGAGCAGTTCTTC.

The chain links TRBV7-2 to TRBJ2-3; maybe TRBD1 (6 bases). The CDR3 totals 15 residues. V was pared by 5 bases and J by 1 base, with 13 bases between. Germline values: CDR1 SGHTA, CDR2 FQGNSA. The CDR3 is CASSPDSSGTDTQYF. The CDR3 nucleotides are TGTGCCAGCAGCCCGGACAGCTCGGGCACAGATACGCAGTATTTT.